Listed here is a single T cell receptor beta chain. This sample is drawn from a study of shared clonotypes between healthy human individuals. Measured with immunoSEQ multiplex PCR; TCRdb has only the in-frame clones, and not every one. The table includes 600,000 to 750,000 clones, 80% to 95% detected once. J lost 3 bases, V lost 4 bases, and 6 bases had no gene match. CDR1 and CDR2 (germline): SGHVS, FQNEAQ. The CDR3 extends over 14 amino acids. V is TRBV7-8 and J is TRBJ2-7, with 7 bases fitting TRBD1. Sequenced sample: memory CD8+ T cells from PBMCs. The subset denotes: CD45RO+ cells pooled with CCR7-negative TemRA cells. The receptor was derived from a young man in good health. Some clones in this sample may be carry-over from other donors' samples. CDR3 coding DNA: TGTGCCAGCAGCTCGTATAGGACAGGCTACGAGCAGTACTTC. This translates into CASSSYRTGYEQYF.